Sequencing of this T cell receptor beta chain was carried out in a study of blood T cell repertoires in COVID-19 (TCRdb year 2020). For the study in its entirety: Samples from collaborators originated in the United States, Italy and Spain and spanned both the acute and convalescent phases of COVID-19. Where HLA class I and class II types were available, the types were taken from metadata supplied by the sample provider, not from assay-based typing. The dataset comprised deeply sampled blood TCRbeta repertoires from subjects exposed to, actively infected with, or recovered from COVID-19. The sample metadata nearly always contained a de-identified subject ID, COVID-19 status, age in years and sex. The samples were drawn from the first 160 participants of the ongoing ImmuneRACE study and from some 1,300 subjects provided by 6 global collaborators. The material from the prospective study consisted of cDNA or gDNA derived from T cells, B-cell-depleted T cells, or PBMCs. A freely available public database, intended as a resource for researchers studying the immune response to SARS-CoV-2, is where the repertoires were released.

Study-wide conclusions, independent of this receptor: The quantity of clinical and demographic metadata differed by source and by participant and was supplied without curation.

The immunoSEQ Assay, a bias-controlled multiplex PCR, was used to amplify TCRbeta CDR3 regions from genomic DNA. On the authors' methods: The number of nucleated cells in each sample was estimated by amplification of reference gene primers within the assay. To quantify the absolute abundance of each unique TCRbeta CDR3 rearrangement, sequence reads were collapsed and filtered. For each sample, productive Simpson clonality was calculated as the square root of Simpson's diversity index over productive rearrangements. TCRdb took this table from immuneACCESS and kept in-frame rearrangements with V and J called. Such tables lack part of the clones; where checked against another copy, unresolved V genes explain under half of the gap, and the rest is unexplained. V, J and clone size are those of that table, while D and trimming were read from the DNA. The sample data list 97,000 or so clones, and about four fifths of these were observed just once. In total, the top ten clones hold about 10% of the sample.

The collaborating institutions used their own protocols to collect whole blood in K2EDTA tubes. Collaborator samples were shipped for TCRbeta analysis as frozen whole blood, isolated PBMCs, or DNA extracted from either sample type. This clone was counted a single time. No cognate antigen has been identified for it. It has no much larger one-base neighbor in the sample; base qualities were not kept. CDR1 and CDR2, looked up from the germline V gene, are MNHEY and SVGAGI. V ends up 7 bases short and J 4 bases short, with an unmatched junction base count of 9. The CDR3 numbers 15 residues from cysteine through phenylalanine. Just the 45-base CDR3 DNA is kept, in frame starting at base 1.

Sequencing used peripheral blood. This TCR was recovered from a man aged 35 to 55 with active or convalescent COVID-19. This chain is built from TRBV6-5 and TRBJ1-5; 8 bases in the junction line up with TRBD1. The DNA is as follows: TGTGCCAGCAACGCGGGACAGGCGATAAATCAGCCCCAGCATTTT. This encodes CASNAGQAINQPQHF.